These 3 T cell receptor beta chains were all obtained from the same sample, sequenced in a study of T cell responses to AZD1222 COVID-19 vaccine. Assay: immunoSEQ multiplex PCR; the TCRdb copy retains only in-frame clones and omits some. Seen here are roughly 120,000 clones, about 90% observed once, and the top ten hold around 4.4%. The sample in question was peripheral blood, obtained 28 days after the second AZD1222 dose. These receptors came from an adult who received the AZD1222 COVID-19 vaccine.

The chain combines TRBV19 with TRBJ2-5; D might be TRBD1 or TRBD2, each matching 6 bases. This CDR3 spans 17 amino acids. V lost 5 bases to trimming and J lost 4 bases, with 23 bases between them. Per germline, CDR1 LNHDA and CDR2 SQIVND (reference sequence). Here the CDR3 reads CASSPREGGLRAETQYF. CDR3 bases: TGTGCCAGTAGTCCCAGAGAGGGGGGCCTAAGGGCAGAGACCCAGTACTTC.

The CDR3, as DNA: TGTGCCAGCAGCGACCGGGACACCGACCGCCTTAACTATGGCTACACCTTC. Protein sequence: CASSDRDTDRLNYGYTF. The chain couples TRBV9 to TRBJ1-2, with D possibly matching TRBD1 (6 bases). CDR1 and CDR2 (germline): SGDLS, YYNGEE. The CDR3 contains 17 residues. Trimming shortened V by 3 bases and J by 1 base, and 19 bases separated the two germline ends.

The chain couples TRBV6-2 or TRBV6-3 to TRBJ1-2; D uncertain. The V gene lost 5 bases and the J gene lost 6 bases, with 13 bases spanning the gap. The CDR3 is 13 amino acids. Germline V gene data show CDR1 as MNHEY and CDR2 as SVGEGT. DNA of the CDR3: TGTGCCAGCAGTCTAGCACTTCAGAATGGCTACACCTTC. Translated, it gives CASSLALQNGYTF.